One sample yielded the 17 T cell receptor beta chains listed below, sequenced in a study of spatial heterogeneity in lung cancer. As for time point: sample taken at primary tumor resection. No cell sorting; template was whole RNA from tumor, lung tissue or PBMC. TCRdb redid the calling of the 5' RACE reads with MiXCR, one entry per CDR3 protein. The sample has around 48,000 distinct CDR3 sequences, over 4.5% seen once. This specimen consisted of PBMCs, obtained at surgery. These receptors were obtained from a male donor with early-stage non-small cell lung cancer.

This clonotype has at least ten counts. The chain joins TRBV5-1 to TRBJ2-3; either TRBD1 or TRBD2 may fit D (5 bases each). Trimming stripped 0 bases from V and 6 bases from J, with 17 bases between. The length of the CDR3 is 16 residues. CDR1 and CDR2 (germline): SGHRS, YFSETQ. This chain's CDR3 is CASSLGGAHSLDTQYF. The CDR3 bases are TGCGCCAGCAGCTTGGGAGGGGCACACTCGCTGGATACGCAGTATTTT.

Note on this clonotype: At one boundary the junction diverges from the germline segment, which might be a read error. The J gene is TRBJ2-1, the V gene TRBV3-1; D is unresolved. The germline V gene has CDR1 LGHDT and CDR2 YNNKEL (reference sequence). The CDR3 has 14 residues. CDR3 in DNA: TGTGCCTGCAGCCCCGCTTCGAAGTACAATGAGCAGTTCTTC. This codes for CACSPASKYNEQFF.

At least ten counts were recorded for this clonotype. The chain has TRBV2 and TRBJ1-5; no definite D call. The CDR3 has 14 residues. Trimming removed 3 bases at V and 5 bases at J, with 11 bases between. Germline lookup yields CDR1 SNHLY and CDR2 FYNNEI. CDR3 residues: CASSDRTIDQPQHF. CDR3 DNA sequence: TGTGCCAGCAGTGATCGGACTATCGATCAGCCCCAGCATTTT.

This clonotype was seen at least ten times. This sequence joins TRBV7-6 and TRBJ1-6, with 10 bases identical to TRBD1. The V gene end was trimmed by 1 base and the J gene end by 8 bases; junction bases not matched to a gene: 5. The CDR3 runs 16 residues. Germline CDR1 and CDR2: SGHVS and FNYEAQ. CDR3 sequence reads: CASSLGSGTGDSPLHF. The CDR3 coding sequence is TGTGCCAGCAGCTTAGGGTCTGGGACAGGGGATTCACCCCTCCACTTT.

This clonotype was seen many times. This rearrangement joins TRBV27 to TRBJ1-1; 7 nucleotides line up with TRBD1. Germline CDR1 and CDR2: MNHEY and SMNVEV (reference sequence). This CDR3 is 16 amino acids long. Germline trimming cut 1 base from V and 1 base from J; bases unmatched to any gene: 6. The CDR3 DNA follows: TGTGCCAGCAGTTTATTGGTGGGACAGTCGAACACTGAAGCTTTCTTT. Translation: CASSLLVGQSNTEAFF.

There are many counts of this clonotype. V usage is TRBV29-1 and J usage is TRBJ2-5; D gene uncertain. V lost 4 bases and J lost 6, with 12 bases in between. CDR3 size: 12 residues. From germline, CDR1 is SQVTM and CDR2 ANQGSEA. The CDR3 spells CSVGTARKTQYF. In DNA form, the CDR3 reads TGCAGCGTTGGGACCGCCCGAAAGACCCAGTACTTC.

This clonotype was observed at least ten times. The CDR3 nucleotides read TGTGCCAGCAGGCAAGGGGTCGGTGGCACCGGGGAGCTGTTTTTT. Its protein product is CASRQGVGGTGELFF. V is TRBV7-7 and J is TRBJ2-2, with a weak D call TRBD1 (5 bases). The germline V gene has CDR1 SSHAT and CDR2 FNYEAQ (reference sequence). This CDR3 spans 15 amino acids. V was trimmed by 6 bases and J by 4 bases, leaving 15 bases between them.

This clonotype showed up many times. The rearrangement uses TRBV28 and TRBJ1-5; no reliable D call. V was clipped by 6 bases and J by 2 bases, with 11 bases between them. Germline loops: CDR1 MDHEN, CDR2 SYDVKM. The CDR3 totals 14 residues. The DNA of the CDR3 is TGTGCCAGCAGACCGACTGGAGGCAATCAGCCCCAGCATTTT. This gives the protein CASRPTGGNQPQHF. Filled out from reference TRBV28 and TRBJ1-5, the complete variable domain reads DVKVTQSSRYLVKRTGEKVFLECVQDMDHENMFWYRQDPGLGLRLIYFSYDVKMKEKGDIPEGYSVSREKKERFSLILESASTNQTSMYLCASRPTGGNQPQHFGDGTRLSIL.

This clonotype occurred many times. The V and J genes are TRBV9 and TRBJ1-1; weak D call: TRBD1 (5 bases). Trimming left V 2 bases short and J 6 bases short, with 14 bases between. The V gene's germline CDR1 is SGDLS and CDR2 YYNGEE. This CDR3 region has 14 residues. CDR3 sequence: CASSVMPGRAEAFF. DNA of the CDR3: TGTGCCAGCAGCGTTATGCCAGGGAGGGCTGAAGCTTTCTTT.

This clonotype was picked up many times. The V and J genes are TRBV5-1 and TRBJ2-1, with 7 bases lining up with TRBD1. The CDR3 is 15 amino acids. J gave up 3 bases and V 2 bases, and 5 bases lay outside the gene matches. Per germline, CDR1 SGHRS and CDR2 YFSETQ. This chain's CDR3 is CASSFRGSLYNEQFF. The CDR3 DNA follows: TGCGCCAGCAGCTTCAGGGGGTCCCTCTACAATGAGCAGTTCTTC.

This clonotype was detected many times. The V and J genes are TRBV5-1 and TRBJ2-3; no firm D call. The CDR3 is made up of 15 amino acids. Deletions cut 0 bases from V and 2 bases from J, with 10 bases between. From germline, CDR1 is SGHRS and CDR2 YFSETQ. DNA for the CDR3: TGCGCCAGCAGCTTGGGGAACCGCATCACAGATACGCAGTATTTT. Protein sequence: CASSLGNRITDTQYF.

The rearrangement links TRBV12-5 to TRBJ1-5; no firm D call. Trimming shortened V by 6 bases and J by 5 bases, and 11 bases separated the two germline ends. The length of the CDR3 is 13 residues. Germline V gene lookup returns CDR1 LGHNT and CDR2 FRNRAP. CDR3 in amino acids: CASGHGPDQPQHF. In DNA form, the CDR3 reads TGTGCTAGTGGCCATGGGCCCGATCAGCCCCAGCATTTT. Looking up the rest from reference TRBV12-5 and TRBJ1-5 gives the full variable domain: DARVTQTPRHKVTEMGQEVTMRCQPILGHNTVFWYRQTMMQGLELLAYFRNRAPLDDSGMPKDRFSAEMPDATLATLKIQPSEPRDSAVYFCASGHGPDQPQHFGDGTRLSIL.

This clonotype has at least ten counts. The gene calls are TRBV4-1 and TRBJ2-2; D unclear. The CDR3 length is 15 residues. The germline V gene encodes CDR1 MGHRA and CDR2 YSYEKL. Trimming took 2 bases from V and 6 from J, leaving 13 bases between them. The CDR3 is CASSQTVGVPGELFF. Written as DNA, the CDR3 is TGCGCCAGCAGCCAAACGGTTGGGGTACCCGGGGAGCTGTTTTTT.

This clonotype is labeled medium-sized (0.01 to 0.1%). This sequence joins TRBV5-1 and TRBJ2-7; D unclear. Trimming pared 5 bases from V and 7 bases from J, leaving 16 bases between. CDR1 and CDR2 (germline): SGHRS, YFSETQ. This CDR3 is built from 13 residues. CDR3 residues: CASRSVLLGEQYF. The CDR3 DNA is TGCGCCAGCAGGTCTGTCCTCCTCGGGGAGCAGTACTTC.

This clonotype came up many times. The rearrangement uses TRBV5-1 and TRBJ2-2; D assignment may be TRBD1 or TRBD2 (5 bases each). V dropped 4 bases and J dropped 5 bases, with 9 bases sitting between them. The CDR3 totals 13 residues. CDR1 and CDR2 (germline): SGHRS, YFSETQ. CDR3 residues: CASSPGTTGELFF. The CDR3, as DNA: TGCGCCAGCAGCCCCGGGACGACCGGGGAGCTGTTTTTT. Full variable domain (rest looked up from reference TRBV5-1 and TRBJ2-2): KAGVTQTPRYLIKTRGQQVTLSCSPISGHRSVSWYQQTPGQGLQFLFEYFSETQRNKGNFPGRFSGRQFSNSRSEMNVSTLELGDSALYLCASSPGTTGELFFGEGSRLTVL.

CDR3 nucleotides: TGCAGTGCTAGAGGATGGGATAACATTCAGTACTTC. It yields the protein CSARGWDNIQYF. The chain recombines TRBV20-1 with TRBJ2-4; no clear D gene. The CDR3 totals 12 residues. Trimming took off 1 base at V and 7 bases at J, with 8 bases between the two ends. Germline V CDR1 and CDR2: DFQATT, SNEGSKA (reference sequence).

This clonotype was counted many times. This sequence joins TRBV11-2 and TRBJ2-5, with D tentatively TRBD1 or TRBD2 (5 bases each). Germline CDR1 and CDR2: SGHAT and FQNNGV. The CDR3 totals 14 residues. V was shortened by 10 bases and J by 4 bases, with 19 bases between the two germline ends. CDR3 in DNA: TGTGCCACCTCGTGGGGGATTGGGGCAGAGACCCAGTACTTC. This codes for CATSWGIGAETQYF.